The 22 T cell receptor beta chains given below trace back to one sample, sequenced in a study of CD8+ T cells in alopecia areata. This sample's treatment: oral pan-JAK inhibitor, 5-10 mg twice daily. cDNA prepared by RNA extraction and subsequent reverse transcription served as the template for sequencing. Profiling relied on immunoSEQ multiplex PCR, and the TCRdb table lists in-frame clones only, not all of them. The sample carries roughly 120,000 clones, roughly three fifths recorded once. Sequenced material: CD4+ T cells sorted from blood, taken at week 24, from a patient treated with tofacitinib. The receptors stem from a human donor with alopecia areata.

This clone is medium-sized within its sample. The CDR3 sequence is CATFTHGTEVESYTF. The CDR3 nucleotides are TGTGCCACCTTTACCCACGGGACAGAGGTAGAGAGCTACACCTTC. The chain uses TRBV2 and TRBJ1-2; 7 bases are shared with TRBD1. With V trimmed by 10 bases and J by 9 bases, 20 bases remained unmatched. CDR1 is SNHLY, CDR2 FYNNEI, per germline. The CDR3 is 15 residues long.

This clone occurred many times. This chain uses TRBV7-2 with TRBJ2-7; D is unclear. CDR3 length: 11 residues. Germline V gene lookup returns CDR1 SGHTA and CDR2 FQGNSA. V lost 2 bases, J lost 3 bases, and 2 bases lay in between. CDR3 in amino acids: CASSLYYEQYF. For the CDR3, the DNA is TGTGCCAGCAGCTTATACTACGAGCAGTACTTC.

V and J are TRBV13 and TRBJ1-3; D perhaps matches TRBD1 (6 bases). Germline CDR1 is PRHDT and CDR2 is FYEKMQ (reference sequence). V was shortened by 4 bases and J by 1 base, with 17 bases between the two germline ends. The CDR3 loop spans 17 amino acids. The CDR3 is CASSSGGPVLSGNTIYF. DNA for the CDR3: TGTGCCAGCAGCTCCGGGGGGCCGGTATTATCTGGAAACACCATATATTTT.

CDR3 residues: CASSYGQGGNTIYF. The DNA for the CDR3 is TGCGCCAGCAGCTACGGACAGGGGGGAAACACCATATATTTT. The J gene is TRBJ1-3, the V gene TRBV5-1; 9 bases align to TRBD1. The V segment lost 3 bases and the J segment 4 bases; nucleotides outside the gene matches: 2. The CDR3 loop spans 14 amino acids. Per germline, CDR1 SGHRS and CDR2 YFSETQ. Drawing the rest from reference TRBV5-1 and TRBJ1-3, the complete variable domain is KAGVTQTPRYLIKTRGQQVTLSCSPISGHRSVSWYQQTPGQGLQFLFEYFSETQRNKGNFPGRFSGRQFSNSRSEMNVSTLELGDSALYLCASSYGQGGNTIYFGEGSWLTVV.

The chain recombines TRBV5-1 with TRBJ2-5, with 7 bases that match TRBD1. CDR3 length: 16 residues. Germline values: CDR1 SGHRS, CDR2 YFSETQ. The V gene end was trimmed by 4 bases and the J gene end by 3 bases; junction bases not matched to a gene: 12. CDR3 DNA sequence: TGCGCCAGCAGCCTCCGACAGGGACCGCCTGAAGAGACCCAGTACTTC. The encoded protein is CASSLRQGPPEETQYF.

This chain links TRBV6-5 with TRBJ1-1, with a weak D call TRBD1 (5 bases). Germline CDR1 is MNHEY and CDR2 is SVGAGI. Trimming took 2 bases from V and 5 from J, leaving 12 bases between them. This CDR3 spans 14 amino acids. The CDR3 loop reads CASSYRGRETEAFF. Written as DNA, the CDR3 is TGTGCCAGCAGTTACCGGGGCCGGGAAACTGAAGCTTTCTTT.

This clone came up a few times. The CDR3 sequence: CASSYSTGSSYNEQFF. The CDR3 DNA reads as TGTGCCAGCAGTTACTCGACCGGGAGCTCCTACAATGAGCAGTTCTTC. The chain carries TRBV6-5 and TRBJ2-1, with D maybe TRBD2 (6 bases). This CDR3 region has 16 residues. V gave up 0 bases and J gave up 0 bases, with 9 bases separating them. Germline V lookup: CDR1 MNHEY, CDR2 SVGAGI.

This clone was found a few times. The chain combines TRBV29-1 with TRBJ1-2; no clear D gene. This CDR3 is 10 amino acids long. Trimming took off 6 bases at V and 6 bases at J, with 8 bases between the two ends. From germline, CDR1 is SQVTM and CDR2 ANQGSEA. Here the CDR3 reads CSVAQDGYTF. CDR3 DNA: TGCAGCGTGGCTCAGGATGGCTACACCTTC.

The CDR3 DNA reads TGTGCCAGCAGCTTTGGGGGGCTGGGCACTGAAGCTTTCTTT. Translating it yields CASSFGGLGTEAFF. The V call is TRBV7-2, the J call TRBJ1-1, with a tentative D call TRBD1 (6 bases). The CDR3 spans 14 residues. Germline values: CDR1 SGHTA, CDR2 FQGNSA. The V gene lost 3 bases and the J gene lost 4 bases, with 12 bases spanning the gap.

The V and J genes are TRBV18 and TRBJ2-5, with D hard to call. This CDR3 spans 13 amino acids. V lost 2 bases to trimming and J lost 2 bases, with 6 bases between them. CDR1 and CDR2 (germline): KGHSH, LQKENI. This CDR3 is CASSPDTQETQYF. In nucleotides, the CDR3 is TGTGCCAGCTCACCAGACACGCAAGAGACCCAGTACTTC. The full variable domain, with the rest looked up from reference TRBV18 and TRBJ2-5, is NAGVMQNPRHLVRRRGQEARLRCSPMKGHSHVYWYRQLPEEGLKFMVYLQKENIIDESGMPKERFSAEFPKEGPSILRIQQVVRGDSAAYFCASSPDTQETQYFGPGTRLLVL.

Comment on this clone: The sample holds other DNA sequences that translate to the same CDR3. Here the CDR3 reads CASSELAEETQYF. The DNA of the CDR3 is TGTGCCAGCAGTGAACTAGCTGAGGAGACCCAGTACTTC. The V gene is TRBV2, the J gene TRBJ2-5; tentatively, D is TRBD2 (5 bases). Looked up from germline, CDR1 is SNHLY and CDR2 is FYNNEI. The CDR3 has 13 amino acids. Trimming removed 2 bases at V and 5 bases at J, with 9 bases between.

CDR3 sequence reads: CASSRAAGSTGELFF. The CDR3 DNA follows: TGTGCCAGCAGTCGGGCTGCAGGGAGCACCGGGGAGCTGTTTTTT. This chain uses TRBV9 with TRBJ2-2, with D perhaps assigned TRBD1 or TRBD2 (5 bases each). The CDR3 consists of 15 residues. Germline V CDR1 and CDR2: SGDLS, YYNGEE. V shed 5 bases and J shed 4 bases, with 15 bases lying between them. Looking up the rest from reference TRBV9 and TRBJ2-2 gives the full variable domain: DSGVTQTPKHLITATGQRVTLRCSPRSGDLSVYWYQQSLDQGLQFLIQYYNGEERAKGNILERFSAQQFPDLHSELNLSSLELGDSALYFCASSRAAGSTGELFFGEGSRLTVL.

The chain links TRBV4-3 to TRBJ2-1, with 8 bases identical to TRBD1. Trimming cost V 4 bases and J 6 bases; bases outside gene matches: 2. The germline CDR1 and CDR2 sequences are LGHNA and YSLEER. This CDR3 is 13 amino acids long. The CDR3 nucleotides are TGCGCCAGCAGCCTACAGGGGGGCAATGAGCAGTTCTTC. Protein product: CASSLQGGNEQFF.

This clone was counted between two and nine times. The chain links TRBV7-9 to TRBJ1-1, with 7 bases lining up with TRBD1. The germline CDR1 and CDR2 sequences are SEHNR and FQNEAQ (reference sequence). CDR3 length equals 13 residues. V lost 4 bases, J lost 3 bases, and 2 bases stayed unmatched. As DNA, the CDR3 is TGTGCCAGCAGCTCACAGGGGCACACTGAAGCTTTCTTT. Translated: CASSSQGHTEAFF.

This clone was detected only once. This chain connects TRBV18 to TRBJ2-5; 9 bases map to TRBD1. The CDR3 extends over 15 amino acids. The V and J ends lost 2 bases and 1 base, in that order; junction bases with no gene match: 2. CDR1 and CDR2 (germline): KGHSH, LQKENI. As DNA, the CDR3 is TGTGCCAGCTCACCATGGGACAGGGCCCAAGAGACCCAGTACTTC. Its translation: CASSPWDRAQETQYF.

DNA for the CDR3: TGTGCCAGCAGCCAAGGCCTCAGGGGGAGGTACACCTTC. This codes for CASSQGLRGRYTF. The chain uses TRBV14 and TRBJ1-2; 7 bases are a match to TRBD1. The V gene end was trimmed by 1 base and the J gene end by 11 bases; junction bases not matched to a gene: 7. This CDR3 is built from 13 residues. The germline V gene has CDR1 SGHDN and CDR2 FVKESK.

A few counts support this clone. The chain couples TRBV11-2 to TRBJ2-7; TRBD2 is a possible D gene (5 bases). The CDR3 runs 14 residues. Germline CDR1 is SGHAT and CDR2 is FQNNGV. V was shortened by 2 bases and J by 4 bases, with 12 bases between the two germline ends. The CDR3 sequence: CASSLLRRGYEQYF. The DNA for the CDR3 is TGTGCCAGCAGCTTACTCCGTCGCGGGTACGAGCAGTACTTC.

CDR3 sequence (DNA): TGTGCCAGTAGTATTACGCCTACCTCCTATGAGCAGTTCTTC. It yields the protein CASSITPTSYEQFF. The chain carries TRBV19 and TRBJ2-1; no reliable D call. Germline CDR1 and CDR2: LNHDA and SQIVND (reference sequence). This CDR3 has 14 amino acids. V lost 3 bases and J 8 bases, leaving 14 bases between the germline ends.

This chain connects TRBV11-2 to TRBJ2-3; the D call may be TRBD1 or TRBD2 (6 bases each). There are 14 residues in the CDR3. Trimming took 1 base from V and 8 from J, leaving 13 bases between them. CDR1 is SGHAT and CDR2 is FQNNGV in the germline V gene. The CDR3 spells CASSLGGGPGTQYF. The CDR3 region has the DNA TGTGCCAGCAGCTTAGGAGGGGGGCCGGGTACGCAGTATTTT.

This clone was counted between two and nine times. The V call is TRBV5-1, the J call TRBJ2-1; 7 positions agree with TRBD1. The germline V gene has CDR1 SGHRS and CDR2 YFSETQ. The CDR3 has 12 residues. Trimming cost V 3 bases and J 8 bases; bases outside gene matches: 2. In DNA, the CDR3 is TGCGCCAGCAGCTGGCAGGGGGATGAGCAGTTCTTC. Residues: CASSWQGDEQFF.

This clone has more than one count but fewer than ten. The chain combines TRBV18 with TRBJ2-7, with D perhaps TRBD1 (6 bases). Germline V CDR1 and CDR2: KGHSH, LQKENI. Trimming cost V 0 bases and J 3 bases, with 15 bases left between them. The CDR3 extends over 16 amino acids. CDR3 in amino acids: CASSPPSQGLGYEQYF. The CDR3 bases are TGTGCCAGCTCACCACCGTCGCAGGGGCTTGGCTACGAGCAGTACTTC.

The chain joins TRBV19 to TRBJ1-5, with TRBD1 matching 9 bases. Germline V gives CDR1 LNHDA, CDR2 SQIVND (reference sequence). The CDR3 consists of 15 residues. V was clipped by 1 base and J by 4 bases; unmatched bases: 2. The CDR3 region has the DNA TGTGCCAGTAGTATAGCCGGGACAGGGAATCAGCCCCAGCATTTT. It encodes CASSIAGTGNQPQHF.